The 18 T cell receptor beta chains in this list originate from one sample, sequenced in a study of beta chain features in type 1 diabetes. Reverse transcribing all isolated RNA meant expressed TCRB transcripts were sequenced. TCRdb's copy holds only in-frame clones and misses some; the assay was immunoSEQ multiplex PCR. The table lists under 450,000 clones, roughly 15% of them singletons. The sequencing sample was made of naive CD4+ T cells from blood. These receptors all stem from a woman aged 18-35 years in good health.

The sample holds a few counts of this clone. This chain uses TRBV2 with TRBJ2-1, with 14 nucleotides matching TRBD2. Looked up from germline, CDR1 is SNHLY and CDR2 is FYNNEI. This CDR3 spans 18 amino acids. With V trimmed by 2 bases and J by 7 bases, 10 bases remained unmatched. The CDR3: CASSEPLTSGRAGNEQFF. CDR3 bases: TGTGCCAGCAGTGAACCTTTGACTAGCGGGAGGGCCGGGAATGAGCAGTTCTTC.

V gene TRBV4-1 combines with J gene TRBJ2-3; tentatively, D is TRBD2 (7 bases). This CDR3 is 15 amino acids long. With 8 bases removed from V and 4 bases from J, the gap between germline ends came to 19 bases. Germline values: CDR1 MGHRA, CDR2 YSYEKL. The chain's CDR3 is CASRPGTGGPDTQYF. The CDR3 DNA sequence: TGCGCCAGCCGACCCGGGACGGGGGGCCCAGATACGCAGTATTTT.

The chain is built from TRBV4-1 and TRBJ1-4; 11 nucleotides line up with TRBD1. V lost 4 bases to trimming and J lost 7 bases; unmatched junction nucleotides: 5. The CDR3 is 15 amino acids. Germline CDR1 is MGHRA and CDR2 is YSYEKL. The CDR3: CASSRPGTGGEKLFF. The CDR3 DNA reads TGCGCCAGCAGCCGACCCGGGACAGGGGGTGAAAAACTGTTTTTT.

This clone showed up just a few times. The rearrangement joins TRBV30 to TRBJ1-3, with no clear D. V was cut by 1 base and J by 0 bases, with 7 bases left in between. The CDR3 is 14 amino acids. Germline V gene lookup returns CDR1 GTSNPN and CDR2 SVGIG (reference sequence). The DNA for the CDR3 is TGTGCCTGGAGTGCGGGAGGCTCTGGAAACACCATATATTTT. It is translated as CAWSAGGSGNTIYF.

V and J are TRBV7-2 and TRBJ1-1; no clear D. CDR3 length equals 12 residues. Germline CDR1 SGHTA, CDR2 FQGNSA. V lost 2 bases and J 7 bases, leaving 8 bases between the germline ends. DNA of the CDR3: TGTGCCAGCAGCTTATTTGCGGTTGAAGCTTTCTTT. This translates into CASSLFAVEAFF.

This clone occurred a few times. This chain links TRBV4-2 with TRBJ2-7; D gene ambiguous. This CDR3 is 15 amino acids long. The V gene lost 0 bases and the J gene lost 3 bases, with 12 bases spanning the gap. The germline gives CDR1 LGHNA, CDR2 YNFKEQ. CDR3 sequence reads: CASSQEMHRVYEQYF. In nucleotides, the CDR3 is TGTGCCAGCAGCCAAGAAATGCACAGAGTCTACGAGCAGTACTTC.

V and J are TRBV4-2 and TRBJ1-1; no clear D gene. Per the germline V gene, CDR1 is LGHNA and CDR2 is YNFKEQ. Trimming shortened V by 4 bases and J by 9 bases, and 15 bases separated the two germline ends. The CDR3 consists of 13 residues. The CDR3 spells CASSPMSREKAFF. CDR3 coding DNA: TGTGCCAGCAGCCCCATGAGTCGGGAGAAAGCTTTCTTT.

This chain links TRBV10-3 with TRBJ2-3; 10 nucleotides agree with TRBD2. Per the germline V gene, CDR1 is ENHRY and CDR2 is SYGVKD. CDR3 length: 16 amino acids. V shed 4 bases and J 0 bases; nucleotides not matched to a gene: 4. The CDR3 reads CAISGLAGVSTDTQYF. The CDR3 bases are TGTGCCATCAGTGGCCTAGCGGGAGTTAGCACAGATACGCAGTATTTT.

The V gene is TRBV10-3, the J gene TRBJ2-1; 8 nucleotides agree with TRBD1. Germline assignment: CDR1 ENHRY and CDR2 SYGVKD. This CDR3 comprises 14 residues. Germline trimming cut 8 bases from V and 6 bases from J; bases unmatched to any gene: 9. The CDR3 loop reads CAIVWTGFRNEQFF. In DNA, the CDR3 is TGTGCCATCGTCTGGACAGGGTTTCGCAATGAGCAGTTCTTC.

This clone was seen a few times. The chain combines TRBV25-1 with TRBJ2-7; the D gene is possibly TRBD1 (6 bases). CDR3 length equals 16 residues. V lost 3 bases and J 0 bases, leaving 15 bases between the germline ends. CDR1 and CDR2 (germline): MGHDK, SYGVNS. The CDR3 loop reads CASSDPTGTTSYEQYF. The CDR3 nucleotides read TGTGCCAGCAGTGACCCGACAGGTACGACCTCCTACGAGCAGTACTTC.

The J gene is TRBJ1-5, the V gene TRBV28, with D tentatively TRBD1 (5 bases). The CDR3 totals 12 residues. The V gene lost 6 bases and the J gene lost 13 bases, with 16 bases spanning the gap. The V gene's germline CDR1 is MDHEN and CDR2 SYDVKM. CDR3 in amino acids: CASSKGLGRQHF. The CDR3 DNA reads as TGTGCCAGCAGCAAGGGACTCGGGAGGCAGCATTTT.

This clone came up a few times. This chain connects TRBV9 to TRBJ1-2, with D maybe TRBD1 (5 bases). This CDR3 is 13 amino acids long. Trimming removed 4 bases at V and 8 bases at J, with 15 bases between. Germline V CDR1 and CDR2: SGDLS, YYNGEE. CDR3 sequence: CASSTQGMLGYTF. CDR3 coding DNA: TGTGCCAGCAGCACCCAGGGTATGCTAGGCTACACCTTC.

This chain joins TRBV5-1 and TRBJ2-1; 13 bases agree with TRBD2. The V gene end was trimmed by 0 bases and the J gene end by 10 bases; junction bases not matched to a gene: 4. Germline values: CDR1 SGHRS, CDR2 YFSETQ. This CDR3 has 15 residues. In nucleotides, the CDR3 is TGCGCCAGCAGCTTGGGGGGACTAGCGGGGAAGGAGCAGTTCTTC. It encodes CASSLGGLAGKEQFF. Complete variable domain (other parts from reference TRBV5-1 and TRBJ2-1): KAGVTQTPRYLIKTRGQQVTLSCSPISGHRSVSWYQQTPGQGLQFLFEYFSETQRNKGNFPGRFSGRQFSNSRSEMNVSTLELGDSALYLCASSLGGLAGKEQFFGPGTRLTVL.

This chain connects TRBV4-3 to TRBJ2-2; D may be TRBD2 (5 bases). V was trimmed by 0 bases and J by 7 bases, leaving 15 bases between them. Germline CDR1 is LGHNA and CDR2 is YSLEER. This CDR3 is 16 amino acids long. CDR3 sequence: CASSQELRHGDGELFF. The CDR3 bases are TGCGCCAGCAGCCAAGAGTTGCGCCACGGGGACGGGGAGCTGTTTTTT.

V gene TRBV30 combines with J gene TRBJ1-1; no definite D call. This CDR3 comprises 11 residues. Trimming removed 1 base at V and 12 bases at J, with 12 bases between. CDR1 is GTSNPN, CDR2 SVGIG, per germline (reference sequence). CDR3 sequence (DNA): TGTGCCTGGAGTGACCGTATGGAGACTTTCTTT. It translates to CAWSDRMETFF.

Notes on this clone: Other DNA sequences of this sample code for an identical CDR3. The genes are TRBV29-1 and TRBJ2-3; 13 positions agree with TRBD2. The CDR3 runs 14 residues. Per the germline V gene, CDR1 is SQVTM and CDR2 is ANQGSEA. V dropped 7 bases and J dropped 3; count of bases not matched to a gene: 4. CDR3 DNA: TGCAGCGCTAGGACTAGCGGGAGAACAGATACGCAGTATTTT. Protein: CSARTSGRTDTQYF.

This clone was detected only a few times. The chain employs TRBV9 and TRBJ2-2, with 7 nucleotides matching TRBD2. The CDR3 contains 16 residues. Germline CDR1 and CDR2: SGDLS and YYNGEE. Trimming took 4 bases from V and 4 from J; bases not matched to a gene: 10. As DNA, the CDR3 is TGTGCCAGCAGCCCCCAATGGCGGGAGCCCACCGGGGAGCTGTTTTTT. This encodes CASSPQWREPTGELFF. Supplemented by reference TRBV9 and TRBJ2-2, the full variable domain reads DSGVTQTPKHLITATGQRVTLRCSPRSGDLSVYWYQQSLDQGLQFLIQYYNGEERAKGNILERFSAQQFPDLHSELNLSSLELGDSALYFCASSPQWREPTGELFFGEGSRLTVL.

This clone appeared a few times. J is TRBJ2-2 and V is TRBV29-1; 12 nucleotides line up with TRBD2. After removal of 6 bases from V and 6 bases from J, the junction contained 5 bases not matched to a gene. There are 14 residues in the CDR3. CDR1 is SQVTM, CDR2 ANQGSEA, per germline. The CDR3 sequence: CSVTSGRWSGELFF. CDR3 coding DNA: TGCAGCGTGACTAGCGGGAGATGGTCCGGGGAGCTGTTTTTT.